A single sample is the source of the 11 T cell receptor beta chains below, sequenced in a study of vaccination effects on CD4 cells after COVID-19. These receptors' targets are unknown. Antigen-specific CD4+ T cell clonotypes were called by their expansion after viral peptide-pool culture in ViraFEST. CD4+ T cells were isolated after 10 days of culture. Participants were given two doses of BNT162b2 or mRNA-1273 vaccine. Some clones are missing from TCRdb's copy, which holds only in-frame ones; the method was immunoSEQ multiplex PCR. The top ten hold around 1.2% of the sample, which has 57,000 or so clones, around four fifths seen once. The material was CD4+ T cells from PBMCs cultured with HCoV-229E spike peptides, obtained after COVID-19 vaccination. These receptor sequences come from a human donor who received a COVID-19 vaccine.

This clone was counted a single time. The V call is TRBV11-3, the J call TRBJ1-1; D is uncertain. This CDR3 has 13 residues. Trimming shortened V by 1 base and J by 2 bases, and 5 bases separated the two germline ends. Germline lookup yields CDR1 SGHNT and CDR2 YENEEA. CDR3 in amino acids: CASSLGINTEAFF. Written as DNA, the CDR3 is TGTGCCAGCAGCTTAGGTATAAACACTGAAGCTTTCTTT.

V gene TRBV18 combines with J gene TRBJ1-3; 7 nucleotides agree with TRBD1. Trimming took 3 bases from V and 0 from J; bases not matched to a gene: 2. CDR3 length: 15 amino acids. Germline V gene data show CDR1 as KGHSH and CDR2 as LQKENI. The CDR3 loop reads CASSPGQLSGNTIYF. The CDR3 DNA is TGTGCCAGCTCACCGGGACAGCTCTCTGGAAACACCATATATTTT.

In this sample, this clone turned up a few times. The chain links TRBV15 to TRBJ2-7; 7 bases align to TRBD1. V lost 8 bases, J lost 3 bases, and 10 bases stayed unmatched. There are 14 residues in the CDR3. The germline V gene encodes CDR1 LNHNV and CDR2 YYDKDF (reference sequence). DNA of the CDR3: TGTGCCACCGCCCAGGACAGGAGATACTACGAGCAGTACGTC. It yields the protein CATAQDRRYYEQYV.

This clone was counted a single time. The chain joins TRBV20-1 to TRBJ2-1; D remains ambiguous. The germline V gene encodes CDR1 DFQATT and CDR2 SNEGSKA (reference sequence). The V end was cut by 3 bases, the J end by 6 bases, with 12 bases between. The CDR3 is 13 residues long. CDR3 DNA: TGCAGTGCTAGTACCGGGTTCGGCAATGAGCAGTTCTTC. It yields the protein CSASTGFGNEQFF.

V gene TRBV30 combines with J gene TRBJ1-6; 7 bases align to TRBD1. Trimming cost V 2 bases and J 5 bases; bases outside gene matches: 15. This CDR3 region has 18 residues. Germline-derived CDR1 and CDR2 are GTSNPN and SVGIG (reference sequence). The CDR3 DNA reads as TGTGCCTGGAGTCGAATAATTCTTCAGGGGGGAAATAATTCACCCCTCCACTTT. This gives the protein CAWSRIILQGGNNSPLHF.

This clone showed up just a few times. The chain employs TRBV7-3 and TRBJ2-5; 11 positions agree with TRBD2. V shed 2 bases, J shed 2 bases, and the junction held 4 bases outside the gene matches. This CDR3 contains 16 residues. Germline V lookup: CDR1 SGHTA, CDR2 FQGTGA. The CDR3 sequence: CASSLGLAGGQETQYF. Here the CDR3 DNA reads TGTGCCAGCAGCTTAGGCCTAGCGGGGGGACAAGAGACCCAGTACTTC.

V and J are TRBV19 and TRBJ2-3; 8 nucleotides agree with TRBD2. The CDR3 totals 15 residues. V trimming: 3 bases; J trimming: 5 bases; junction bases outside the gene matches: 7. CDR1 and CDR2 (germline): LNHDA, SQIVND (reference sequence). The CDR3 DNA sequence: TGTGCCAGTAGTATTTTTGCGAGCGGGGGAGATACGCAGTATTTT. Amino acids: CASSIFASGGDTQYF.

The genes are TRBV9 and TRBJ2-2; 8 positions agree with TRBD2. The V gene end was trimmed by 4 bases and the J gene end by 5 bases; junction bases not matched to a gene: 13. The CDR3 extends over 17 amino acids. Germline loops: CDR1 SGDLS, CDR2 YYNGEE. CDR3 DNA sequence: TGTGCCAGCAGCTTCCAGGGGACTAGGGCAGGTACCGGGGAGCTGTTTTTT. Its protein product is CASSFQGTRAGTGELFF.

The chain joins TRBV5-5 to TRBJ2-7; tentative D call: TRBD2 (5 bases). The germline V gene encodes CDR1 SGHKS and CDR2 YYEKEE (reference sequence). Trimming left V 0 bases short and J 6 bases short, with 16 bases between. CDR3 length equals 15 residues. The CDR3 is CASSLAPRAWGEQYV. The CDR3 DNA sequence: TGTGCCAGCAGCTTGGCCCCGAGGGCATGGGGCGAGCAGTACGTC.

V and J are TRBV7-9 and TRBJ2-7, with D perhaps assigned TRBD1 or TRBD2 (5 bases each). CDR3 length: 15 residues. V lost 0 bases, J lost 0 bases, and 9 bases lay in between. The germline V gene has CDR1 SEHNR and CDR2 FQNEAQ (reference sequence). For the CDR3, the DNA is TGTGCCAGCAGCTTAGCCGCAGGGAGCTCCTACGAGCAGTACGTC. This encodes CASSLAAGSSYEQYV.

The V call is TRBV6-5, the J call TRBJ2-7, with no clear D. The CDR3 has 13 amino acids. V was pared by 5 bases and J by 2 bases, with 10 bases between. The germline gives CDR1 MNHEY, CDR2 SVGAGI. The CDR3 here is CASSPGSPYEQYV. In DNA form, the CDR3 reads TGTGCCAGCAGTCCAGGCTCCCCCTACGAGCAGTACGTC.